The clone carrying this T cell receptor beta chain was found many times. Template material for amplifying TCR beta CDR3 regions consisted of RNA transcripts. With the HTBI primer set, the TCR CDR3 went through a first round of RT-PCR. One entry per CDR3 protein, called by TCRdb with MiXCR from the multiplex PCR reads. The sample shows about 770,000 distinct CDR3 sequences, approximately 18% of them seen only once. The data were taken from a study of T cells in Graves' hyperthyroidism and ophthalmopathy. Trimming took 4 bases from V and 1 from J, leaving 13 bases between them. The CDR3 loop spans 15 amino acids. Germline CDR1 reads LGHDT; CDR2 reads YNNKEL (reference sequence).

Sequencing input: blood. The V gene is TRBV3-1, the J gene TRBJ2-5, with TRBD1 as a possible D gene (7 bases). The TCR comes from a woman in her forties or fifties with Graves' hyperthyroidism that later progressed to Graves' ophthalmopathy. CDR3 sequence: CASSLRGTAQETQYF. The CDR3 DNA sequence: TGTGCCAGCAGCCTACGCGGGACAGCCCAAGAGACCCAGTACTTC.